The following is a T cell receptor beta chain sequence with its context. Its matching antigen is unknown. These data belong to a study of cytomegalovirus exposure and HLA in healthy donors. On the study more broadly: Earlier sequencing of some 180 million T cells yielded roughly 100 million unique TCR beta sequences. The study's findings and limits: Many donors carried some public TCRs, although rarity characterized most TCR sequences. Earlier analysis found most TCR beta V segments productive about 87% or about 30% of the time.

Trimming cost V 5 bases and J 7 bases, with 18 bases left between them. The CDR3 sequence is 16 residues long. Germline assignment: CDR1 MGHDK and CDR2 SYGVNS. PCR used 60 Vbeta primers and 13 Jbeta primers. Only in-frame clones appear in the TCRdb table, and some are missing; sequencing was by immunoSEQ multiplex PCR. The sample includes around 53,000 clones. The TCR sequence derives from a woman under 40 in good health and CMV-seropositive. The sequencing input was PBMCs. This chain connects TRBV25-1 to TRBJ1-6; D unresolved. This chain's CDR3 is CASSPHSTKGNSPLHF. The CDR3 DNA reads as TGTGCCAGCAGTCCCCACAGTACGAAAGGCAATTCACCCCTCCACTTT.